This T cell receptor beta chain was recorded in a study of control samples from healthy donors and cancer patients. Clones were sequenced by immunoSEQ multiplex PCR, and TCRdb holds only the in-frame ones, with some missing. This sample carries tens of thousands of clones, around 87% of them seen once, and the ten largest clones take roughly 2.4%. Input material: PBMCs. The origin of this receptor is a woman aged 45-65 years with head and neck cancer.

CDR3 DNA: TGTGCCAGCAGCTTGGCCGGGGACAACAATGAGCAGTTCTTC. Protein: CASSLAGDNNEQFF. J is TRBJ2-1 and V is TRBV5-4; perhaps TRBD1 as D (6 bases). This CDR3 comprises 14 residues. V was clipped by 0 bases and J by 5 bases, with 9 bases between them. Germline V CDR1 and CDR2: SGHNT, YYREEE (reference sequence).